Listed below are T cell receptor beta chains from one sample, sequenced in a study of T-cell reconstitution after alpha-beta-depleted transplantation in children. TCRdb passed the PCR reads through MiXCR, listing each CDR3 protein once. This table holds around 60,000 distinct CDR3 sequences, approximately 46% found once. Sequencing used PBMCs, mostly from graft donor cells, obtained 360 days after TCRalphabeta/CD19-depleted stem cell transplant. These receptors were taken from a male patient aged 10 to 17 who had a stem cell transplant for acute lymphoblastic leukemia, so the T cells may come from the graft donor. Both conserved end residues are part of each CDR3. A D gene is named only where the DNA matches it firmly. A row's size may be missing; if present it is once, few, many or a size class.

TRBD1 TRBJ2-5 once TRBV29-1 CSVEGQGARQETQYF TGCAGCGTTGAAGGACAGGGGGCGCGTCAAGAGACCCAGTACTTC
TRBD2 TRBJ2-1 - TRBV10-3 CAIGVAGGNEQFF TGTGCCATCGGCGTAGCGGGAGGGAATGAGCAGTTCTTC
- TRBJ2-3 - TRBV12-3/TRBV12-4 CASSWGTHTDTQYF TGTGCCAGCAGTTGGGGGACCCACACAGATACGCAGTATTTT
- TRBJ1-1 - TRBV6-5 CASSYGDMNTEAFF TGTGCCAGCAGTTACGGGGACATGAACACTGAAGCTTTCTTT
- TRBJ2-7 - TRBV11-2 CASSLGMLYEQYF TGTGCCAGCAGCTTAGGTATGCTCTACGAGCAGTACTTC
- TRBJ2-5 - TRBV29-1 CSVDETQYF TGCAGCGTTGACGAGACCCAGTACTTC
- TRBJ2-5 few TRBV11-2 CASSQGVVQYF TGTGCCAGCAGCCAAGGGGTAGTACAGTACTTC
TRBD2 TRBJ2-3 - TRBV5-1 CASSLRLAVYTDTQYF TGCGCCAGCAGCTTAAGACTAGCGGTTTACACAGATACGCAGTATTTT
- TRBJ2-7 - TRBV5-1 CASSLPGLYEQYF TGCGCCAGCAGCTTACCCGGACTCTACGAGCAGTACTTC
- TRBJ2-1 few TRBV10-3 CAISESVGDPGHEQFF TGTGCCATCAGTGAGTCGGTCGGAGACCCGGGACATGAGCAGTTCTTC
- TRBJ2-7 - TRBV5-1 CASSLEQPEAGYF TGCGCCAGCAGCTTGGAACAGCCCGAGGCGGGGTACTTC
- TRBJ2-1 - TRBV10-3 CAINFDRFNEQFF TGTGCCATCAACTTCGACAGGTTCAATGAGCAGTTCTTC
- TRBJ1-6 once TRBV9 CASSATPRGDNSPLHF TGTGCCAGCAGCGCCACCCCTAGGGGCGATAATTCACCCCTCCACTTT
- TRBJ2-6 - TRBV12-3/TRBV12-4 CASSPGTGANVLTF TGTGCCAGTAGCCCGGGTACTGGGGCCAACGTCCTGACTTTC
- TRBJ2-2 - TRBV12-3/TRBV12-4 CASRSREAITGELFF TGTGCCAGCAGGTCACGTGAGGCTATAACCGGGGAGCTGTTTTTT
- TRBJ2-5 many TRBV9 CASSVGGTAQETQYF TGTGCCAGCAGCGTAGGTGGCACAGCCCAAGAGACCCAGTACTTC
- TRBJ2-7 - TRBV7-9 CASSLTQQASYEQYF TGTGCCAGCAGCTTAACGCAACAGGCCTCCTACGAGCAGTACTTC
- TRBJ2-7 few TRBV11-2 CASSPRDATYEQYF TGTGCCAGCAGCCCGAGGGACGCGACTTACGAGCAGTACTTC
TRBD2 TRBJ2-5 once TRBV27 CASSPTLGLEETQYF TGTGCCAGCAGTCCCACTTTGGGACTAGAGGAGACCCAGTACTTC
TRBD2 TRBJ2-5 once TRBV13 CASSPGESGDQVETQYF TGTGCCAGCAGCCCCGGGGAAAGCGGGGACCAAGTCGAGACCCAGTACTTC
- TRBJ2-2 - TRBV15 CATRTAPGELFF TGTGCCACCCGGACCGCCCCCGGGGAGCTGTTTTTT
- TRBJ2-7 - TRBV12-3/TRBV12-4 CASSAGSSYEQYF TGTGCCAGCAGCGCGGGATCCTCCTACGAGCAGTACTTC
- TRBJ2-5 - TRBV15 CATSRDQGGGETQYF TGTGCCACCAGCAGAGATCAAGGGGGGGGGGAGACCCAGTACTTC
- TRBJ2-7 few TRBV5-1 CASSLDSNGAFYEQYF TGCGCCAGCAGCTTGGACTCCAACGGGGCCTTCTACGAGCAGTACTTC
TRBD2 TRBJ2-3 many TRBV20-1 CSARDRGLAGWDTQYF TGCAGTGCTAGAGATCGGGGGCTAGCGGGGTGGGATACGCAGTATTTT
TRBD1 TRBJ1-4 - TRBV7-9 CASSFQGAREKLFF TGTGCCAGCAGCTTCCAGGGGGCTCGTGAAAAACTGTTTTTT
- TRBJ1-5 few TRBV19 CASKAQGMREPQHF TGTGCCAGTAAGGCGCAGGGGATGAGGGAGCCCCAGCATTTT
TRBD1 TRBJ2-7 - TRBV6-1 CASRLYSGGSYEQYF TGTGCCAGCAGGCTTTATTCAGGGGGCTCCTACGAGCAGTACTTC
TRBD2 TRBJ2-7 few TRBV12-3/TRBV12-4 CASSPMGGITYEQYF TGTGCCAGCAGTCCAATGGGGGGGATAACCTACGAGCAGTACTTC
- TRBJ1-5 few TRBV12-3/TRBV12-4 CASSFVRGAGQPQHF TGTGCCAGCAGTTTCGTCAGGGGCGCGGGTCAGCCCCAGCATTTT
TRBD1 TRBJ1-2 once TRBV7-8 CASTERQGDYGYTF TGTGCCAGCACCGAACGACAGGGCGACTATGGCTACACCTTC
- TRBJ2-5 - TRBV20-1 CSAKLDGVALGLQYF TGCAGTGCCAAATTAGATGGGGTAGCCTTGGGCCTCCAGTACTTC